This T cell receptor beta chain is drawn from a study of T cells expressing NK-cell markers. From germline, CDR1 is DFQATT and CDR2 SNEGSKA (reference sequence). The CDR3 covers 18 residues. Reanalyzing the 5' RACE reads, TCRdb keeps one entry per CDR3 protein, without DNA. This listing includes some 410,000 distinct CDR3 sequences. The chain employs TRBV20-1 and TRBJ2-1; the TCRdb call, TRBD2, lacks DNA for checking. Sequencing input: blood T cells: a sorted CD56 or NKG2C T cell subset, CD4+ or CD8+ T cells, or bulk PBMC T cells (not recorded which). This TCR came from a woman aged 18-70 years in good health. CDR3 protein: CSARRSSGRATAYNEQFF.